Listed below are T cell receptor beta chains from one sample, sequenced in a study of shared clonotypes between healthy human individuals. Measured with immunoSEQ multiplex PCR; TCRdb has only the in-frame clones, and not every one. The sample lists roughly 2.1 million clones, 90% to 95% occurring once. The material sequenced was naive CD8+ T cells from PBMCs. Receptors originate from a man younger than 30 in good health. Some clones in this sample may be carry-over from other donors' samples. CDR3s include the opening cysteine and the closing phenylalanine or tryptophan. D genes are given only for firm matches. Clone size is stated in some rows and not others, as once, few, many or a class when expanded.

D gene	V gene	J gene	clone size	CDR3 protein	CDR3 DNA
TRBD1	TRBV10-3	TRBJ2-7	.	CAISESLGTGGEQYF	TGTGCCATCAGTGAGTCTTTGGGAACAGGGGGCGAGCAGTACTTC
.	TRBV27	TRBJ2-3	.	CATRSRRESGTDTQYF	TGTGCCACCCGATCCAGGCGGGAAAGTGGCACAGATACGCAGTATTTT
.	TRBV6-5	TRBJ1-1	.	CASSTTGPTEAFF	TGTGCCAGCAGTACCACCGGGCCAACTGAAGCTTTCTTT
.	TRBV4-3	TRBJ2-5	.	CASSQEEQGKETQYF	TGCGCCAGCAGCCAAGAGGAGCAGGGTAAAGAGACCCAGTACTTC
.	TRBV11-2	TRBJ1-2	few	CASSLIPGDYGYTF	TGTGCCAGCAGCTTAATACCAGGGGACTATGGCTACACCTTC
TRBD2	TRBV28	TRBJ2-7	.	CASSLLAGVAYEQYF	TGTGCCAGCAGTCTTTTAGCGGGAGTGGCCTACGAGCAGTACTTC
.	TRBV5-1	TRBJ2-2	.	CAARPGRGTGELFF	TGCGCCGCTAGACCCGGCAGGGGCACCGGGGAGCTGTTTTTT
TRBD1	TRBV9	TRBJ2-2	.	CASSAVAGTGPNTGELFF	TGTGCCAGCAGCGCCGTGGCGGGGACAGGCCCCAACACCGGGGAGCTGTTTTTT
.	TRBV7-9	TRBJ2-7	.	CASSTARGSSYEQYF	TGTGCCAGCAGTACGGCGAGGGGGTCGTCCTACGAGCAGTACTTC
.	TRBV7-9	TRBJ1-5	.	CASSLEGGAQPQHF	TGTGCCAGCAGCTTAGAGGGGGGCGCACAGCCCCAGCATTTT
.	TRBV7-3	TRBJ2-7	.	CASPQGGADYEQYF	TGTGCCAGCCCCCAGGGGGGGGCGGACTACGAGCAGTACTTC
.	TRBV9	TRBJ2-1	.	CASSDPGSGMNEQFF	TGTGCCAGCAGCGATCCGGGGTCTGGGATGAATGAGCAGTTCTTC
.	TRBV5-1	TRBJ2-2	.	CASSYGLRGYRGELFF	TGCGCCAGCAGCTATGGACTTCGAGGGTATCGCGGGGAGCTGTTTTTT
.	TRBV7-8	TRBJ1-5	.	CASSPPTGPSNQPQHF	TGTGCCAGCAGCCCCCCCACGGGACCGAGCAATCAGCCCCAGCATTTT
TRBD2	TRBV7-9	TRBJ2-2	once	CASSHSGKGTGELFF	TGTGCCAGCAGCCATAGCGGGAAAGGGACCGGGGAGCTGTTTTTT
.	TRBV5-1	TRBJ2-1	.	CASKGSYNEQFF	TGCGCCAGCAAAGGCTCCTACAATGAGCAGTTCTTC
TRBD1	TRBV9	TRBJ2-1	.	CASSPRQGAYNEQFF	TGTGCCAGCAGCCCCCGACAGGGGGCCTACAATGAGCAGTTCTTC
TRBD2	TRBV9	TRBJ2-1	.	CASSSRTSGTYNEQFF	TGTGCCAGCAGCTCGAGGACTAGCGGGACTTACAATGAGCAGTTCTTC
.	TRBV27	TRBJ2-1	.	CASSLSAGIEQFF	TGTGCCAGCAGTTTATCAGCTGGGATTGAGCAGTTCTTC